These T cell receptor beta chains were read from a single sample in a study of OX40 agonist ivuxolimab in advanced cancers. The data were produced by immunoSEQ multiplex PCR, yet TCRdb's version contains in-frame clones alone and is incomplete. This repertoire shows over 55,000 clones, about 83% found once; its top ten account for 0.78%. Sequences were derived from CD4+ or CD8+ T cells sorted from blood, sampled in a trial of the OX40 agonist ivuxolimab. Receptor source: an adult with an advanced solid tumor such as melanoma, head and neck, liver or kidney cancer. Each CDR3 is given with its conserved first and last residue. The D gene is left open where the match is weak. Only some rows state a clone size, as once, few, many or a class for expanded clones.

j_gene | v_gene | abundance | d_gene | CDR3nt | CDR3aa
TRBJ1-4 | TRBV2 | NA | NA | TGTGCCAGCACCTCGGGACCTTGGGGGGGGGATGAAAAACTGTTTTTT | CASTSGPWGGDEKLFF
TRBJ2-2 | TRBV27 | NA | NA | TGTGCCAGCACGGCAAGGGGACTGAACACCGGGGAGCTGTTTTTT | CASTARGLNTGELFF
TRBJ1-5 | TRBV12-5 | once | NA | TGTGCTAGTGGTTTCTTGTCCGATGGGACCACGGCTGGTCAGCCCCAGCATTTT | CASGFLSDGTTAGQPQHF
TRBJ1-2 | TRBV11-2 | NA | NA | TGTGCCAGCAGCTTAGGGGCCCAAGGGGGCTATGGCTACACCTTC | CASSLGAQGGYGYTF
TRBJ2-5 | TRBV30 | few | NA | TGTGCCTGGTCGGGGGGCCGAGGATCCCAGTACTTC | CAWSGGRGSQYF
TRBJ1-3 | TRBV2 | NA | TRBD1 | TGTGCCAGCAGTGAATTGACAGGGGGTGGAAACACCATATATTTT | CASSELTGGGNTIYF
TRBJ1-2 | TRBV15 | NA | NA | TGTGCCACCAGCAGAGATCCCGGGACACCGAGGCAGGGCTACACCTTC | CATSRDPGTPRQGYTF
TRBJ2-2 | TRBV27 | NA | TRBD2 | TGTGCCAGCCGAGCGGGGATTACCGGGGAGCTGTTTTTT | CASRAGITGELFF
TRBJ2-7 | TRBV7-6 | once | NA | TGTGCCAGCAGCTTTACCCTCTCAGCCGAGCAGTACTTC | CASSFTLSAEQYF
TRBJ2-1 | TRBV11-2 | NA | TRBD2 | TGTGCCAGCAGCCCCAGGACTAGCTCTAGCAATGAGCAGTTCTTC | CASSPRTSSSNEQFF
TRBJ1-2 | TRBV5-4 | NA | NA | TGTGCCAGCAGCTTGGCCGGGGTCGGATCCTATGGCTACACCTTC | CASSLAGVGSYGYTF
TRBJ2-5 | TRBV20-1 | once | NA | TGCAGGTCGGGGACCCAGTACTTC | CRSGTQYF
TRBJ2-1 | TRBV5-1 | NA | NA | TGCGCCAGCAGCCCTTCCCCGGGATCCTACAATGAGCAGTTCTTC | CASSPSPGSYNEQFF
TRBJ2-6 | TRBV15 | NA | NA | TGTGCCACCAGCAGAGGGGTCAGGGTGGCTGGGGCCAACGTCCTGACTTTC | CATSRGVRVAGANVLTF
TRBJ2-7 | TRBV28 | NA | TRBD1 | TGTGCCAGCAGTCCCACCGACAGGGCCTACGAGCAGTACTTC | CASSPTDRAYEQYF
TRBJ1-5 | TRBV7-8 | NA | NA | TGTGCCAGCAGCTTAGGGCTAAATAGCAATCAGCCCCAGCATTTT | CASSLGLNSNQPQHF
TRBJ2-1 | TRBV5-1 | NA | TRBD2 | TGCGCCAGCAGCTTGGTAGGCGGGGGGCCGGTCAATGAGCAGTTCTTC | CASSLVGGGPVNEQFF
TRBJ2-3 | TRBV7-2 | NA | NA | TGTGCCAGCAGTACACCACTAGCCTCTAGCACAGATACGCAGTATTTT | CASSTPLASSTDTQYF
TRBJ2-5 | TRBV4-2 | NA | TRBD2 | TGTGCCAGCAGCCCGACTTCGGCTAGCGGAGCTGGGTTTCAAGAGACCCAGTACTTC | CASSPTSASGAGFQETQYF
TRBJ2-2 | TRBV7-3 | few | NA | TGTGCCAGCAGCTCAGACGCAGGGCGGGGCGTCACCGGGGAGCTGTTTTTT | CASSSDAGRGVTGELFF
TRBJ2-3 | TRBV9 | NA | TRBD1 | TGTGCCAGCAGCCCTCTGGGTTGGCAGGGGGTCAGAGATACGCAGTATTTT | CASSPLGWQGVRDTQYF
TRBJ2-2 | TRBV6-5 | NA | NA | TGTGCCAGCAGTACCACGACAGTGAACACCGGGGAGCTGTTTTTT | CASSTTTVNTGELFF
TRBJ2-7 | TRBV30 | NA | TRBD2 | TGTGCCTGGAGCCTTAGCGGGGGATGGTACGAGCAGTACTTC | CAWSLSGGWYEQYF
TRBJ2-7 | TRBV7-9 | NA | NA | TGTGCCAGCAGCCAAACCGGGATTACCTACGAGCAGTACTTC | CASSQTGITYEQYF
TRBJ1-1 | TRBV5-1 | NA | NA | TGCGCCAGCACCTTGGAGGGCAGAACCCTCACCCTAAACACTGAAGCTTTCTTT | CASTLEGRTLTLNTEAFF
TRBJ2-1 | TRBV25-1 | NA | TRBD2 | TGTGCCAGCAGTGAAATAGCGGGACTGGGACATGAGCAGTTCTTC | CASSEIAGLGHEQFF
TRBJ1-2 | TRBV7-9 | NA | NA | TGTGCCAGCAGCTTAGAGGAGGCTTCTAACTATGGCTACACCTTC | CASSLEEASNYGYTF
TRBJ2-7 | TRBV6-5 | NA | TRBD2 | TGTGCCAGCATGGTCGGGACTAGCGGCTCCTACGAGCAGTACTTC | CASMVGTSGSYEQYF
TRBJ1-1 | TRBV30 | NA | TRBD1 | TGTGCCTGGAGTGCGAGGGGGCGTCGCACTGAAGCTTTCTTT | CAWSARGRRTEAFF
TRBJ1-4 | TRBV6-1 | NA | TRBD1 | TGTGCCAGCAGTGAGGAAGACAGGGGGTTTGAAAAACTGTTTTTT | CASSEEDRGFEKLFF
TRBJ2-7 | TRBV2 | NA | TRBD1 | TGTGCCAGCAATGGACAGGGGGCCGCCTACGAGCAGTACTTC | CASNGQGAAYEQYF
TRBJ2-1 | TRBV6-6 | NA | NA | TGTGCCAGCAGTTACTCAGTAAGGGGTGAGCAGTTCTTC | CASSYSVRGEQFF
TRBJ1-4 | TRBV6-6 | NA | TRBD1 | TGTGCCAGCAGTTTTGGGACAGGAAATTTGAAAAAACTGTTTTTT | CASSFGTGNLKKLFF
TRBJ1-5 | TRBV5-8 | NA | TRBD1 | TGTGCCAGCAGCTTTCGGACAGGGAGCAATCAGCCCCAGCATTTT | CASSFRTGSNQPQHF
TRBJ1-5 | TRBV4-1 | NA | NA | TGCGCCAGCAGCCAAGGCCCATTTGGCTATCAGCCCCAGCATTTT | CASSQGPFGYQPQHF
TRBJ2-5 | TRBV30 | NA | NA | TGTGCCTGGAGCGAGGGACTGACTGTGGTGACCCAGTACTTC | CAWSEGLTVVTQYF
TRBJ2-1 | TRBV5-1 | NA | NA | TGCGCCAGCAGCCCCCCCTTAGTGAGCAATGAGCAGTTCTTC | CASSPPLVSNEQFF
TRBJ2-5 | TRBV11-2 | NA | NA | TGTGCCAGCAGCTCCTTGAGGGAGACCCAGTACTTC | CASSSLRETQYF
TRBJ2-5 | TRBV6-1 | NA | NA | TGTGCCAGCAGTCAAACGGGTGGGGTGGCCCAGTACTTC | CASSQTGGVAQYF
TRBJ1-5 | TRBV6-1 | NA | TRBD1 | TGTGCCAGCAGGGACAGGGGGAGCAATCAGCCCCAGCATTTT | CASRDRGSNQPQHF
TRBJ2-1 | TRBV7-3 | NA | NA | TGTGCCAGCAGCACCCCTCCAGGTGAGCAGTTCTTC | CASSTPPGEQFF
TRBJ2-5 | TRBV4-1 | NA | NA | TGCGCCAGCAGTCAGAATCAGGGGACTGCACAAGAGACCCAGTACTTC | CASSQNQGTAQETQYF